A selection of T cell receptor beta chains follows, all from one sample in a study of OX40 agonist ivuxolimab in advanced cancers. Method: immunoSEQ multiplex PCR; TCRdb's copy keeps in-frame clones and lacks some. The table records roughly 48,000 clones, roughly 80% of them present only once. This specimen consisted of CD4+ or CD8+ T cells sorted from blood, obtained in a trial of the OX40 agonist ivuxolimab. The receptors come from an adult with an advanced solid tumor such as melanoma, head and neck, liver or kidney cancer. Both conserved end residues are part of each CDR3. Each record gives: CDR3 DNA, CDR3 protein, clone size, D gene, J gene, V gene. A D gene is named only where the DNA matches it firmly. Clone size appears in some rows only: once, few, many, or a class for an expanded clone.

CDR3 DNA: TGTGCCAGTAGTGTAGGGAGGAATCAGCCCCAGCATTTT
CDR3 protein: CASSVGRNQPQHF
clone size: few
D gene: .
J gene: TRBJ1-5
V gene: TRBV19

CDR3 DNA: TGCGCCAGCAGAACGAGGGGGGGACTAGCTTCCTACGAGCAGTACTTC
CDR3 protein: CASRTRGGLASYEQYF
clone size: .
D gene: TRBD2
J gene: TRBJ2-7
V gene: TRBV5-1

CDR3 DNA: TGTGCCAGCAGCGCGGACCACACAGATACGCAGTATTTT
CDR3 protein: CASSADHTDTQYF
clone size: few
D gene: .
J gene: TRBJ2-3
V gene: TRBV9

CDR3 DNA: TGTGCCAGCAGCCCGGGAAGTACCTACAATGAGCAGTTCTTC
CDR3 protein: CASSPGSTYNEQFF
clone size: few
D gene: .
J gene: TRBJ2-1
V gene: TRBV5-5

CDR3 DNA: TGTGCCAGCAGCTCCCGGGACAGGAGCCGGTACGAGCAGTACTTC
CDR3 protein: CASSSRDRSRYEQYF
clone size: few
D gene: TRBD1
J gene: TRBJ2-7
V gene: TRBV5-4

CDR3 DNA: TGTGCCAGCAGCCCCGGGGACAGGCAGAATCAGCCCCAGCATTTT
CDR3 protein: CASSPGDRQNQPQHF
clone size: once
D gene: TRBD1
J gene: TRBJ1-5
V gene: TRBV28

CDR3 DNA: TGTGCCAGCAGCCCGCGAAGTGGTTTTTTAGCCAAAAACATTCAGTACTTC
CDR3 protein: CASSPRSGFLAKNIQYF
clone size: few
D gene: .
J gene: TRBJ2-4
V gene: TRBV7-2

CDR3 DNA: TGTGCCAGTAGTCCACCTTCAGGACTAGCGGAGAGCACAGATACGCAGTATTTT
CDR3 protein: CASSPPSGLAESTDTQYF
clone size: .
D gene: TRBD2
J gene: TRBJ2-3
V gene: TRBV19

CDR3 DNA: TGTGCCAGCAGTAGCCTGGGGGGACAGCCTTCTTACGAGCAGTACTTC
CDR3 protein: CASSSLGGQPSYEQYF
clone size: .
D gene: .
J gene: TRBJ2-7
V gene: TRBV27

CDR3 DNA: TGTGCCAGCAGCCACCGGATCGGGACCCAGTACTTC
CDR3 protein: CASSHRIGTQYF
clone size: .
D gene: .
J gene: TRBJ2-5
V gene: TRBV16

CDR3 DNA: TGCGCCAGCAGCTTGGACGGACAGTTCCCCGTTGGCTACACCTTC
CDR3 protein: CASSLDGQFPVGYTF
clone size: .
D gene: .
J gene: TRBJ1-2
V gene: TRBV5-1